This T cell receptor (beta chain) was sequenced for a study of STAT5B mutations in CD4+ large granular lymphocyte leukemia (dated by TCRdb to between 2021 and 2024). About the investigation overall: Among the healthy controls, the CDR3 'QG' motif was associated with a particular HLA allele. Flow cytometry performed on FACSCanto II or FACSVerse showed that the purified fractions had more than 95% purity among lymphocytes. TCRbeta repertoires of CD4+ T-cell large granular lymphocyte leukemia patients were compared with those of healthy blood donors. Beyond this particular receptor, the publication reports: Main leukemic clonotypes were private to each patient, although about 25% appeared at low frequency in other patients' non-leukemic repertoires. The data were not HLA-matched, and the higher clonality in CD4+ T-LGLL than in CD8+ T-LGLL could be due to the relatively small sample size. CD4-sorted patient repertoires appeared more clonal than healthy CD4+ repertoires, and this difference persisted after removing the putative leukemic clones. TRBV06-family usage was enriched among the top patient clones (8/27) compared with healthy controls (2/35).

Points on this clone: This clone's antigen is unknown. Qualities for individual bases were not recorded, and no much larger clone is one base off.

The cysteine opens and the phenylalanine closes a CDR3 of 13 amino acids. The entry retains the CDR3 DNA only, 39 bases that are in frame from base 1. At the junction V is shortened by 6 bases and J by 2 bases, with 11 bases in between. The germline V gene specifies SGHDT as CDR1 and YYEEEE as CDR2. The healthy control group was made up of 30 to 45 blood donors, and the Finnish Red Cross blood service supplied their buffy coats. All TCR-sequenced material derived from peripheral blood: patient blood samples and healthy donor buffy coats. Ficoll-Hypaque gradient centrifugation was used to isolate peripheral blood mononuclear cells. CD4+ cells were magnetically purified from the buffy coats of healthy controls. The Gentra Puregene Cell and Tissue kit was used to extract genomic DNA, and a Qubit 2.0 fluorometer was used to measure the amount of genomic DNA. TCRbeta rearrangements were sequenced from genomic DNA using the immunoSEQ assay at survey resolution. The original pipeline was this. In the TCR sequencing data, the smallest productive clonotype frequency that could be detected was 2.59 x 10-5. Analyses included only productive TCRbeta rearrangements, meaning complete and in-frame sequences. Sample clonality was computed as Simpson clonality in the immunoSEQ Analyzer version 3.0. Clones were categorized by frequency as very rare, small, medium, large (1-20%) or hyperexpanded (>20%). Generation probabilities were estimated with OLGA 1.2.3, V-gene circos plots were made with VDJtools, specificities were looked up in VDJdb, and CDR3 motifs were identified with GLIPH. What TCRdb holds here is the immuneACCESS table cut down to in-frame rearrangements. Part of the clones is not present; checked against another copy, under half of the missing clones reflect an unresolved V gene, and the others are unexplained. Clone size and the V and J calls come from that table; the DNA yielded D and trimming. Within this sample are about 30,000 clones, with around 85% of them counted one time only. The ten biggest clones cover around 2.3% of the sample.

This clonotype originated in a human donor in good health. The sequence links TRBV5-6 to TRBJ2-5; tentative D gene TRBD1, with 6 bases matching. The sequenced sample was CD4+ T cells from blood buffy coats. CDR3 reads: CASKVTGQETQYF. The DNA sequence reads TGTGCCAGCAAAGTGACAGGACAAGAGACCCAGTACTTC.